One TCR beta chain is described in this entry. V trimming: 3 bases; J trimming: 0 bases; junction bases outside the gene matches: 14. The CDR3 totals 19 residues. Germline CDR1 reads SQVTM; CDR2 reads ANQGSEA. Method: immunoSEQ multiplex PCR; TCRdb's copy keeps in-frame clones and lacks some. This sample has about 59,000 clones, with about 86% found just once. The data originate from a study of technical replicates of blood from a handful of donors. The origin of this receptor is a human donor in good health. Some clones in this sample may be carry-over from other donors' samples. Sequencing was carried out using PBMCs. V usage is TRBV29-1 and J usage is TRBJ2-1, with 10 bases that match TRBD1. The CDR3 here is CSVELWDRGPLSSYNEQFF. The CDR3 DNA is TGCAGCGTTGAGTTATGGGACAGGGGCCCTCTGAGCTCCTACAATGAGCAGTTCTTC.